The present T cell receptor (beta chain) was sequenced within a study of blood T cells in healthy people across ages. Germline lookup yields CDR1 SGHVS and CDR2 FQNEAQ. There are 16 residues in the CDR3. Remarks on this clonotype: Its specificity is unknown. One junction end does not reproduce the germline sequence, and a read error may be involved.

PCR was performed a second time for 7 to 11 cycles using a sample-barcoded 5' primer and a J-beta primer mix. TCRdb reprocessed the 5' RACE reads with MiXCR, giving one entry per CDR3 protein. The table lists around 500,000 distinct CDR3 sequences, around 48% of them singletons, with around 23% in the top ten. Study outcomes and limitations: Both higher diversity and more naive CD4+ cells marked long-lived donors when set against aged donors. Diversity figures based on one million T cells were deemed too low.

The V gene is TRBV7-8, the J gene TRBJ2-3; 7 bases agree with TRBD2. This TCR derives from a man of 80 years or more in good health. The sample consisted of blood. The CDR3 DNA reads TGTACCAGCAGCTTCAAGCGGGGCCCGGGCGCGGATACGCAGTATTTT. The encoded protein is CTSSFKRGPGADTQYF. Based on the CDR3 plus reference TRBV7-8 and TRBJ2-3, the full variable domain is GAGVSQSPRYKVAKRGQDVALRCDPISGHVSLFWYQQALGQGPEFLTYFQNEAQLDKSGLPSDRFFAERPEGSVSTLKIQRTQQEDSAVYLCTSSFKRGPGADTQYFGPGTRLTVL.